The rows below give T cell receptor beta chains drawn from one sample of a study of blood T cell repertoires in COVID-19. Assay: immunoSEQ multiplex PCR; the TCRdb copy retains only in-frame clones and omits some. Of around 80,000 clones listed, roughly four fifths are singletons. The sequenced material came from peripheral blood. These receptors all come from a man at least 80 years old with acute or convalescent COVID-19. CDR3s include the opening cysteine and the closing phenylalanine or tryptophan. A D gene is named only where the DNA matches it firmly. Not all rows give a size; the values are once, few, many and, for expanded clones, a class.

cdr3_aa	cdr3_nt	clone_size	v_call	j_call	d_call
CASSLGQGLFYEQYF	TGTGCTAGCAGCCTGGGACAGGGGTTGTTTTACGAGCAGTACTTC	.	TRBV7-7	TRBJ2-7	TRBD1
CASSVVRGATNEKLFF	TGTGCCAGCAGTGTAGTCAGGGGTGCAACTAATGAAAAACTGTTTTTT	few	TRBV2	TRBJ1-4	.
CAISEVNAGSNEKLFF	TGTGCCATCAGTGAGGTAAACGCAGGTTCTAATGAAAAACTGTTTTTT	.	TRBV10-3	TRBJ1-4	.
CASSLLQGGTDTQYF	TGTGCCAGCAGCCTCTTACAGGGCGGCACAGATACGCAGTATTTT	.	TRBV9	TRBJ2-3	.
CSVGGGSSGYSNQPQHF	TGCAGCGTTGGGGGTGGGAGTTCGGGTTATAGCAATCAGCCCCAGCATTTT	once	TRBV29-1	TRBJ1-5	.
CASGQGIRNTEAFF	TGTGCCAGCGGACAGGGGATTCGGAACACTGAAGCTTTCTTT	.	TRBV28	TRBJ1-1	TRBD1
CASHMNTEAFF	TGTGCCAGCCACATGAACACTGAAGCTTTCTTT	once	TRBV27	TRBJ1-1	.
CASSLMGGSSYNEQFF	TGTGCCAGCAGCTTAATGGGAGGGAGCTCCTACAATGAGCAGTTCTTC	.	TRBV7-3	TRBJ2-1	TRBD2
CASSLGGSRSSYEQYF	TGTGCCAGCAGCTTAGGAGGCAGCCGGAGCTCCTACGAGCAGTACTTC	few	TRBV5-5	TRBJ2-7	.
CASSGLAGGPTDTQYF	TGCGCCAGCAGTGGACTAGCGGGGGGGCCCACAGATACGCAGTATTTT	.	TRBV10-1	TRBJ2-3	TRBD2
CASSSQATRLKTQYF	TGTGCCAGCAGCTCCCAGGCTACAAGGTTAAAGACCCAGTACTTC	.	TRBV7-9	TRBJ2-5	.
CASSPVVRVWETQYF	TGTGCCAGCAGCCCAGTGGTGAGGGTTTGGGAGACCCAGTACTTC	.	TRBV7-9	TRBJ2-5	.
CASSLTFNSPLHF	TGTGCCAGCAGCTTGACTTTTAATTCACCCCTCCACTTT	.	TRBV7-9	TRBJ1-6	.
CASSLASVVYEQYF	TGCGCCAGCAGCTTGGCCTCGGTGGTATACGAGCAGTACTTC	.	TRBV5-1	TRBJ2-7	.
CASSSFGTVVETQYF	TGTGCCAGCAGCTCGTTCGGGACAGTGGTCGAGACCCAGTACTTC	.	TRBV11-2	TRBJ2-5	TRBD1
CASSRGPLGGQETQYF	TGTGCCAGCAGCCGCGGGCCTTTGGGGGGCCAAGAGACCCAGTACTTC	.	TRBV7-8	TRBJ2-5	.
CASSYDRSSGNTIYF	TGTGCCAGCAGTTACGACAGAAGCTCTGGAAACACCATATATTTT	.	TRBV6-5	TRBJ1-3	.
CASSSGQGGPAQFF	TGTGCCAGTAGTTCAGGGCAGGGAGGTCCGGCGCAGTTCTTC	.	TRBV19	TRBJ2-1	.
CASSRTGASNTIYF	TGTGCCAGCAGCCGGACAGGAGCATCAAACACCATATATTTT	.	TRBV7-3	TRBJ1-3	TRBD1
CASTSTGGYGYTF	TGTGCCAGCACCTCGACAGGGGGCTATGGCTACACCTTC	.	TRBV18	TRBJ1-2	TRBD1
CSVLTGGTYEQYF	TGCAGCGTGTTGACAGGGGGCACCTACGAGCAGTACTTC	.	TRBV29-1	TRBJ2-7	TRBD1
CASLGQAYPAGNTIYF	TGTGCCAGCCTGGGACAGGCTTATCCAGCTGGAAACACCATATATTTT	.	TRBV18	TRBJ1-3	TRBD1
CASSVTGQNIQYF	TGTGCCAGCAGTGTGACAGGGCAAAACATTCAGTACTTC	.	TRBV2	TRBJ2-4	TRBD1
CASSTGVSNQPQHF	TGTGCCAGCAGTACAGGGGTTAGCAATCAGCCCCAGCATTTT	.	TRBV6-6	TRBJ1-5	TRBD1
CASSPGTRQETQYF	TGTGCCAGCAGCCCCGGGACTAGGCAAGAGACCCAGTACTTC	.	TRBV11-1	TRBJ2-5	TRBD2
CASSYGGQDSYEQYF	TGTGCCAGCAGTTACGGGGGACAGGACTCCTACGAGCAGTACTTC	.	TRBV6-5	TRBJ2-7	TRBD1
CASSLGQGARTEAFF	TGTGCCAGCTCCTTAGGACAGGGGGCGAGGACTGAAGCTTTCTTT	few	TRBV18	TRBJ1-1	TRBD1
CASSYSLNKNTEAFF	TGTGCCAGCAGTTACTCTCTTAACAAGAACACTGAAGCTTTCTTT	.	TRBV6-5	TRBJ1-1	.
CASSQDGTGAGDTQYF	TGTGCCAGCAGCCAAGATGGTACGGGAGCAGGAGATACGCAGTATTTT	.	TRBV4-2	TRBJ2-3	.
CASRFRGSFNEQYF	TGTGCCAGCAGGTTCAGGGGATCTTTCAACGAGCAGTACTTC	.	TRBV6-5	TRBJ2-7	.
CASSLGGNSYNEQFF	TGCGCCAGCAGCTTGGGAGGGAACTCCTACAATGAGCAGTTCTTC	.	TRBV5-1	TRBJ2-1	.
CASRERTSGGSDTQYF	TGTGCCAGCAGGGAAAGGACTAGCGGGGGTTCAGATACGCAGTATTTT	.	TRBV2	TRBJ2-3	TRBD2
CASSSRDSGTEAFF	TGTGCCAGCAGCAGCCGGGACAGCGGTACTGAAGCTTTCTTT	.	TRBV9	TRBJ1-1	TRBD1
CASSLDRAGNTIYF	TGCGCCAGCAGCCTCGACAGGGCCGGAAACACCATATATTTT	.	TRBV5-1	TRBJ1-3	TRBD1
CASSQGTSKPDTEAFF	TGTGCCAGCAGCCAAGGTACATCAAAACCCGACACTGAAGCTTTCTTT	.	TRBV4-2	TRBJ1-1	.
CASSTRTGDTGELFF	TGCGCCAGCAGCACAAGGACAGGAGACACCGGGGAGCTGTTTTTT	.	TRBV5-1	TRBJ2-2	TRBD1
CASSLSLGREDIAFF	TGTGCCAGCAGCTTAAGTTTGGGCAGGGAGGATATAGCTTTCTTT	.	TRBV7-3	TRBJ1-1	.